The rows below give T cell receptor beta chains drawn from one sample of a study of blood T cell repertoires in COVID-19. This table comes from immunoSEQ multiplex PCR, and its TCRdb copy is limited to in-frame clones, with some not included. The sample records some 200,000 clones, 82% being singletons. The sequencing sample was made of PBMCs or T cells enriched from blood (not recorded which). Source of these receptors: a woman in her sixties with acute COVID-19. The CDR3 runs from the conserved cysteine through the conserved F or W. The D gene is left open where the match is weak. Size is stated for part of the rows, as once, few or many counts, or as a class when the clone is expanded.

j_call clone_size d_call v_call cdr3_nt cdr3_aa
TRBJ2-7 . . TRBV7-9 TGTGCCAGCAGCTCCGTTCGGGTAGCGTTCTCCTACGAGCAGTACTTC CASSSVRVAFSYEQYF
TRBJ1-2 . . TRBV24-1 TGTGCCACTTGTCCTGAGCTAGGAATACAGGGAACCCCCTATGGCTACACCTTC CATCPELGIQGTPYGYTF
TRBJ2-3 . TRBD2 TRBV7-9 TGTGCCAGCAGCCCCAATAGCGGGAGCGCAGATACGCAGTATTTT CASSPNSGSADTQYF
TRBJ1-6 many . TRBV18 TGTGCCAGCTCACCCAACCGGGAAGAGGGATTGGGATCACCCCTCCACTTT CASSPNREEGLGSPLHF
TRBJ2-5 . . TRBV14 TGTGCCAGCAGCCAAGCGAAGGGGCCCCGAGCCCAGTACTTC CASSQAKGPRAQYF
TRBJ2-7 . TRBD1 TRBV19 TGTGCCAGTAGTATAGTGGCAGGGGGTAACATCGAGCAGTACTTC CASSIVAGGNIEQYF
TRBJ2-2 . . TRBV9 TGTGCCAGCACTCCGACCGGGGAGCTGTTTTTT CASTPTGELFF
TRBJ1-2 . TRBD1 TRBV6-1 TGTGCCAGCAGTAAAGGGACAGGGATGATATCTGTTGGCTACACCTTC CASSKGTGMISVGYTF
TRBJ1-1 . . TRBV7-2 TGTGCCAGCCGAGGAGGGGCGGGTTTCGACACTGAAGCTTTCTTT CASRGGAGFDTEAFF
TRBJ1-5 . TRBD1 TRBV2 TGTGCCAGCAGCGCGGACAGGGGCAATCAGCCCCAGCATTTT CASSADRGNQPQHF
TRBJ2-6 . . TRBV6-1 TGTGCCAGCAGTGGCGACAGTGCGAGCTCTGGGGCCAACGTCCTGACTTTC CASSGDSASSGANVLTF
TRBJ1-5 . . TRBV6-5 TGTGCCAGCAGCCGGGGGGATCAGCCCCAGCATTTT CASSRGDQPQHF
TRBJ2-1 . TRBD1 TRBV2 TGTGCCAGCAGTGTTGGCGGGACAGGGGGCAAAAATGAGCAGTTCTTC CASSVGGTGGKNEQFF
TRBJ2-7 . TRBD2 TRBV10-3 TGTGCCATCAGTGGACTAGCGGGAAGGGAGCAGTACTTC CAISGLAGREQYF
TRBJ2-1 . . TRBV11-3 TGTGCCAGCAGCCCAGGGGCAGGGAGGGGCAATGAGCAGTTCTTC CASSPGAGRGNEQFF
TRBJ1-6 . . TRBV5-1 TGCGCCAGCAGCGCGGAAGTAGGAGATAATTCACCCCTCCACTTT CASSAEVGDNSPLHF
TRBJ1-1 . TRBD1 TRBV18 TGTGCCAGCTCAGGGACAGATATGAACACTGAAGCTTTCTTT CASSGTDMNTEAFF
TRBJ1-6 . . TRBV3-1/TRBV3-2 TGTGCCAGCAGCATCAGGGGATCGAATTCACCCCTCCACTTT CASSIRGSNSPLHF
TRBJ2-5 . TRBD1 TRBV29-1 TGCAGCGTTGTGGCCAGGGGGCGCGATGAGACCCAGTACTTC CSVVARGRDETQYF
TRBJ2-3 . TRBD2 TRBV7-2 TGTGCCAGCAGCTTAGGGGCGGGGGTGGCAGATACGCAGTATTTT CASSLGAGVADTQYF
TRBJ2-1 many TRBD2 TRBV28 TGTGCCAGCAGAAGCGGGGGGGGCTACAATGAGCAGTTCTTC CASRSGGGYNEQFF
TRBJ1-6 . TRBD1 TRBV30 TGTGCCTGGAGTGCCGGGACAGAGAATAATTCACCCCTCCACTTT CAWSAGTENNSPLHF
TRBJ1-1 . TRBD1 TRBV29-1 TGCAGCGCGGGACAGGGGCTGAACACTGAAGCTTTCTTT CSAGQGLNTEAFF
TRBJ1-6 . TRBD1 TRBV7-2 TGTGCCAGCAGCTCACAGGGGCGGGTAAATTCACCCCTCCACTTT CASSSQGRVNSPLHF
TRBJ2-6 . TRBD2 TRBV2 TGTGCCAGCAGTAGCAGCGGGGGGGTCGACGTCCTGACTTTC CASSSSGGVDVLTF
TRBJ2-1 . TRBD1 TRBV3-1/TRBV3-2 TGTGCCAGCAGCCAAGATTTGGGACAGGGTCCCTACAATGAGCAGTTCTTC CASSQDLGQGPYNEQFF
TRBJ1-4 . . TRBV10-1 TGCGCCAGCAGTGGTTCCCAGGGGCAACCGGAAAAACTGTTTTTT CASSGSQGQPEKLFF
TRBJ1-2 few . TRBV7-2 TGTGCCAGCAGCTTAGCGGGGCGCTATGGCTACACCTTC CASSLAGRYGYTF
TRBJ1-2 few . TRBV24-1 TGTGCCACCAGTGACTCAACAGGGAACTATGGCTACACCTTC CATSDSTGNYGYTF
TRBJ2-5 . . TRBV12-5 TGTGCTAGTGGTTTGATATCAACAGGGTTTCCAGAGACCCAGTACTTC CASGLISTGFPETQYF
TRBJ2-7 . . TRBV6-5 TGTGCCAGCAGGTGGGGGGACCGAGGCTACGAGCAGTACTTC CASRWGDRGYEQYF
TRBJ2-7 . . TRBV4-3 TGCGCCAGCAGCCAAGATATGGTAGTCTTCGAGCAGTACTTC CASSQDMVVFEQYF
TRBJ2-1 . . TRBV5-8 TGTGCCAGCAGGCCCCGAGTTCCTCCACAGTTCTTC CASRPRVPPQFF
TRBJ1-2 once TRBD1 TRBV10-1 TGCGCCAGCAGTGAGTGGTCGGACAGGTGGGGATACTATGGCTACACCTTC CASSEWSDRWGYYGYTF
TRBJ1-2 . . TRBV6-5 TGTGCCACCGAACACAGGGTAGACTACACCTTC CATEHRVDYTF
TRBJ2-7 . . TRBV7-6 TGTGCCAGCAGCTTAACACAAGCGGGCTCCTACGAGCAGTACTTC CASSLTQAGSYEQYF
TRBJ1-2 . TRBD1 TRBV6-5 TGTGCCAGTACTCGACAGGGTCGCTATGGCTACACCTTC CASTRQGRYGYTF
TRBJ2-1 . . TRBV2 TGTGCCAGCAGTCCCAACAATGAGCAGTTCTTC CASSPNNEQFF
TRBJ1-4 once . TRBV19 TGTGCCAGTTGTCGAGGCCAGCGCCATACAACTAATGAAAAACTGTTTTTT CASCRGQRHTTNEKLFF
TRBJ2-4 . TRBD2 TRBV24-1 TGTGCCACCAGTGATGGCGGGACTAGCACCTCAAGAGGGGTTCAGTACTTC CATSDGGTSTSRGVQYF
TRBJ1-1 once . TRBV7-6 TGTGCCAGCAGCTCCCCACAGGGCTCCTACACTGAAGCTTTCTTT CASSSPQGSYTEAFF
TRBJ2-1 . TRBD2 TRBV6-4 TGTGCCAGCAGTGACTCCGCTAGCGGGATTCGGCAGTTCTTC CASSDSASGIRQFF
TRBJ1-5 . TRBD1 TRBV20-1 TGCAGTGCTAGTACGGGACAGTATAGCAATCAGCCCCAGCATTTT CSASTGQYSNQPQHF
TRBJ2-3 . TRBD2 TRBV7-9 TGTGCCAGCAGCCCCGGGACTAGCGGATTCACAGATACGCAGTATTTT CASSPGTSGFTDTQYF
TRBJ2-2 . . TRBV6-2/TRBV6-3 TGTGCCAGCAGTGCAAGTGGGGGGACCGGGGAGCTGTTTTTT CASSASGGTGELFF
TRBJ1-2 . TRBD1 TRBV12-3/TRBV12-4 TGTGCCAGCACTTCCGACAGGGTTGGCGGCTACACCTTC CASTSDRVGGYTF
TRBJ1-2 once . TRBV19 TGTGCCAGTAGTATAGTAGGAGGGTACAGGAACTATGGCTACACCTTC CASSIVGGYRNYGYTF
TRBJ1-4 . . TRBV18 TGTGCCAGCTCCCCGCGGCAGGGGGAAAAACTGTTTTTT CASSPRQGEKLFF
TRBJ1-5 . . TRBV28 TGTGCCAGCAGTCACCGCGGGGCGGGCCAGCCCCAGCATTTT CASSHRGAGQPQHF
TRBJ1-4 . . TRBV7-8 TGTGCCAGCAGCTATCGGCAGGGCCCTGAAAAACTGTTTTTT CASSYRQGPEKLFF
TRBJ2-5 . . TRBV27 TGTGCCAGCAGTTTACCCCCGGGGGAGCGGGAGACCCAGTACTTC CASSLPPGERETQYF
TRBJ1-3 . . TRBV18 TGTGCCAGCTCACCTTCGGGGAGCTCTGGAAACACCATATATTTT CASSPSGSSGNTIYF
TRBJ2-7 . TRBD1 TRBV4-2 TGTGCCAGCAGCCAAGTTAAGACAGGGGGACTGCGCGAGCAGTACTTC CASSQVKTGGLREQYF
TRBJ1-2 . . TRBV14 TGTGCCAGCAGCCAAGATATCGATCCAGGGGACGGCTACACCTTC CASSQDIDPGDGYTF
TRBJ2-5 few TRBD1 TRBV19 TGTGCCAGTAGTATTCCGGGACAGGGGGCAGAGACCCAGTACTTC CASSIPGQGAETQYF
TRBJ1-2 . . TRBV19 TGTGCCAGTAGTTCACAGGGTCTGGGCGGCTACACCTTC CASSSQGLGGYTF
TRBJ1-5 . . TRBV27 TGTGCCAGCAGTTTATCGGGAGGTCAGCCCCAGCATTTT CASSLSGGQPQHF
TRBJ1-4 . . TRBV29-1 TGCAGCGTTGTAATTATTGGGGGGGGCACAAATGAAAAACTGTTTTTT CSVVIIGGGTNEKLFF
TRBJ1-3 . . TRBV19 TGTGCCTGCGGGGATATCGGAAACACCATATATTTT CACGDIGNTIYF